The rows below give T cell receptor beta chains drawn from one sample of a study of CD8+ T cells in alopecia areata. Profiling relied on immunoSEQ multiplex PCR, and the TCRdb table lists in-frame clones only, not all of them. This repertoire shows under 250,000 clones, under 70% found once; its top ten account for more than 0.95%. Specimen: CD4+ T cells sorted from blood, collected at week 44, from a patient treated with tofacitinib. The receptors here all came from a human donor with alopecia areata. The CDR3 runs from the conserved cysteine through the conserved F or W. The order of the fields is J gene, clone size, V gene, D gene, CDR3 length, CDR3 protein. D genes are given only for firm matches. Clone size is given for some rows only: seen once, a few or many times, or a class if the clone is expanded.

TRBJ2-6	-	TRBV7-9	-	18	CASSPMGDTTSGANVLTF
TRBJ2-7	once	TRBV7-2	TRBD1	15	CASRQPGQGSYEQYF
TRBJ2-5	-	TRBV2	TRBD2	16	CASSEASAGTKETQYF
TRBJ2-3	-	TRBV29-1	-	13	CSVNRLATDTQYF
TRBJ1-4	-	TRBV6-1	-	15	CASSERGTLKEKLFF
TRBJ2-1	many	TRBV5-1	TRBD2	15	CASSLASGGSNEQFF
TRBJ2-7	many	TRBV7-9	-	14	CASSLRDSSYEQYF
TRBJ2-7	-	TRBV5-1	-	15	CASSLAQIGGVEQYF
TRBJ2-7	-	TRBV7-7	-	13	CASSRTGANEQYF
TRBJ1-1	-	TRBV7-7	-	13	CASSLKVNTEAFF
TRBJ2-7	few	TRBV7-9	TRBD1	16	CASSLFRRDSGDEQYF
TRBJ1-1	once	TRBV29-1	TRBD1	11	CSVRTGWEAFF
TRBJ1-1	-	TRBV30	-	13	CAWSVSSNTEAFF
TRBJ2-7	-	TRBV9	TRBD1	13	CASSTTGNHEQYF
TRBJ2-1	few	TRBV7-2	-	16	CASSPNNGASYNEQFF
TRBJ1-1	-	TRBV5-1	TRBD1	14	CASSLVAGGFDAFF
TRBJ1-5	-	TRBV30	-	14	CAWSVRGGNQPQHF
TRBJ1-2	-	TRBV30	-	12	CAWRLDGSGYTF
TRBJ1-1	-	TRBV9	-	14	CASSVEDIAFEAFF
TRBJ2-7	few	TRBV7-9	TRBD2	15	CASSLLGTRSSEQYF
TRBJ1-5	-	TRBV2	TRBD1	14	CASQTGLSNQPQHF
TRBJ2-3	few	TRBV7-2	-	14	CASSPLGLTDTQYF
TRBJ2-3	-	TRBV15	-	12	CATSRAMDTQYF
TRBJ1-1	-	TRBV9	-	15	CASSVDPGRNTEAFF
TRBJ2-7	-	TRBV6-1	-	11	CASSRVNEQYF
TRBJ1-2	-	TRBV28	-	15	CASSLAAGLNYGYTF
TRBJ2-6	few	TRBV2	TRBD2	16	CASTGAGSSGANVLTF
TRBJ1-4	-	TRBV15	-	15	CATSRVRGDNEKLFF
TRBJ1-2	-	TRBV25-1	-	11	CASRGNRGYTF
TRBJ1-1	few	TRBV27	-	14	CASSRDKGNTEAFF
TRBJ2-6	-	TRBV11-2	-	16	CASSQIGGSGANVLTF
TRBJ1-1	-	TRBV5-1	-	17	CASSLVIGGKGNTEAFF
TRBJ2-7	-	TRBV5-1	-	14	CASSLGQTSYEQYF
TRBJ2-7	-	TRBV18	TRBD1	18	CASSDGQGGQGRASEQYF
TRBJ2-3	once	TRBV19	TRBD2	15	CASSSERGRTDTQYF
TRBJ2-1	-	TRBV5-1	-	14	CASSLATRASKQFF
TRBJ2-2	few	TRBV14	-	14	CASSQLGFTGELFF
TRBJ2-3	-	TRBV19	-	16	CASSTGPKKSTDTQYF
TRBJ2-5	-	TRBV11-2	TRBD2	13	CASSLAGGETQYF
TRBJ2-7	-	TRBV6-6	-	12	CASCGGGYEQYF
TRBJ1-1	-	TRBV5-1	-	14	CASSLGKLNTEAFF